These 6 T cell receptor beta chains share one sample of origin, sequenced in a study of shared clonotypes between healthy human individuals. Clones were sequenced by immunoSEQ multiplex PCR, and TCRdb holds only the in-frame ones, with some missing. The table records 1.5 million to 2.5 million clones, roughly 95% of them present only once. It was CD45RO-negative cells, positively selected for CCR7, that made up naive CD8 cells, with terminally differentiated effector memory CD45RA+ cells excluded. Material for sequencing was naive CD8+ T cells sorted from blood. Receptor source: a man aged 18 to 30 in good health.

V and J are TRBV13 and TRBJ1-2; 7 bases match TRBD1. This CDR3 is 13 amino acids long. CDR1 is PRHDT, CDR2 FYEKMQ, per germline (reference sequence). V gave up 5 bases and J gave up 6 bases; unmatched junction bases: 6. The CDR3 spells CASSQGGSNGYTF. In DNA form, the CDR3 reads TGTGCCAGCAGCCAAGGGGGCAGCAATGGCTACACCTTC.

This chain joins TRBV10-2 and TRBJ2-2; 8 positions match TRBD2. V trimming: 6 bases; J trimming: 0 bases; junction bases outside the gene matches: 9. CDR1 WSHSY and CDR2 SAAADI come from the germline V gene. The CDR3 has 17 amino acids. The DNA for the CDR3 is TGCGCCAGCAGAGACCCGGGGGGGTTCGCGAACACCGGGGAGCTGTTTTTT. Translation gives CASRDPGGFANTGELFF.

The rearrangement uses TRBV15 and TRBJ1-1; weak D call: TRBD1 (6 bases). CDR1 is LNHNV, CDR2 YYDKDF, per germline (reference sequence). CDR3 size: 15 residues. Trimming took off 0 bases at V and 5 bases at J, with 13 bases between the two ends. CDR3 sequence: CATSRDLGRGTEAFF. The CDR3, as DNA: TGTGCCACCAGCAGAGATCTGGGCAGGGGTACTGAAGCTTTCTTT. Using reference TRBV15 and TRBJ1-1 for the parts outside the CDR3, the full variable domain is DAMVIQNPRYQVTQFGKPVTLSCSQTLNHNVMYWYQQKSSQAPKLLFHYYDKDFNNEADTPDNFQSRRPNTSFCFLDIRSPGLGDTAMYLCATSRDLGRGTEAFFGQGTRLTVV.

The chain recombines TRBV13 with TRBJ2-7; weak D call: TRBD1 (6 bases). Deletions cut 5 bases from V and 0 bases from J, with 11 bases between. The CDR3 loop spans 14 amino acids. Germline lookup yields CDR1 PRHDT and CDR2 FYEKMQ (reference sequence). CDR3: CASSQQGFSYEQYF. As DNA, the CDR3 is TGTGCCAGCAGCCAACAGGGATTCTCCTACGAGCAGTACTTC.

V and J are TRBV7-9 and TRBJ2-3, with TRBD2 matching 12 bases. The CDR3 totals 17 residues. V was clipped by 3 bases and J by 5 bases; unmatched bases: 9. Germline CDR1 is SEHNR and CDR2 is FQNEAQ (reference sequence). This CDR3 is CASSFRLAGAVGDTQYF. The CDR3 DNA is TGTGCCAGCAGCTTCCGACTAGCGGGAGCCGTGGGAGATACGCAGTATTTT.

The CDR3 bases are TGTGCCAGCAGCGTAGAAACGGAGAACACCGGGGAGCTGTTTTTT. It codes for CASSVETENTGELFF. The chain carries TRBV9 and TRBJ2-2; D is uncertain. With 0 bases removed from V and 1 base from J, the gap between germline ends came to 7 bases. The germline V gene encodes CDR1 SGDLS and CDR2 YYNGEE. The CDR3 has 15 amino acids.